This TCR beta chain was identified during a study of identical twins. Study-level results: Invariant cells of the MAIT and iNKT types might have partly distorted the zero-insertion analyses. Models underestimated out-of-frame TCR alpha sharing in monozygotic twins. Clonotypes of the beta chain that were abundant in cord blood carried fewer insertions (memory repertoires showed none). In drawing conclusions, the study used cross-sectional statistical analysis and did not follow the same donors.

This clonotype was seen more than once but under ten times. Its cognate antigen is unknown. This CDR3 is 17 amino acids long. V shed 4 bases, J shed 0 bases, and the junction held 7 bases outside the gene matches. In TCRdb, the 5' RACE reads were re-called with MiXCR into one record per CDR3 protein. The sample yields approximately 700,000 distinct CDR3 sequences, less than 7% seen once. J is TRBJ2-1 and V is TRBV12-3 or TRBV12-4; 9 positions match TRBD1. Sequenced: naive T cells sorted from blood. This clonotype was sampled from a man between 18 and 29 years old in good health. The CDR3 nucleotides read TGTGCCAGCAGTTCTCTAACAGGGGGCCCCTCCTACAATGAGCAGTTCTTC. This translates into CASSSLTGGPSYNEQFF.